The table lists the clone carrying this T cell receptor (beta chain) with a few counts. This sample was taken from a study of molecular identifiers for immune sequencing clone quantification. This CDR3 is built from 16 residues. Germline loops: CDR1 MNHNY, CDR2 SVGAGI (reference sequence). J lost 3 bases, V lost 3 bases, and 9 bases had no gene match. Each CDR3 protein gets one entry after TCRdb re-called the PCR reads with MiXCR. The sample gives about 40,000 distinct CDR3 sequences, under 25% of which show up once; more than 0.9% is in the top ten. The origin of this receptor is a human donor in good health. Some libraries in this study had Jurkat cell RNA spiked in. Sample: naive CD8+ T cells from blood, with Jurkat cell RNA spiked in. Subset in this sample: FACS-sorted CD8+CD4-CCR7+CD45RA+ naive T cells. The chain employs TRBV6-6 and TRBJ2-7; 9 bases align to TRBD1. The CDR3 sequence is CASSYPPTGGNYEQYF. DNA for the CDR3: TGTGCCAGCAGTTATCCCCCGACAGGGGGTAACTACGAGCAGTACTTC.